The rows below give T cell receptor beta chains drawn from one sample of a study of blood T cell repertoires in COVID-19. Method: immunoSEQ multiplex PCR; TCRdb's copy keeps in-frame clones and lacks some. The repertoire holds some 300,000 clones, 75% to 90% seen once, with roughly 2% in the top ten. Sequencing used peripheral blood. The receptors here all came from a man between 18 and 29 years old with active or convalescent COVID-19. Each CDR3 is given with its conserved first and last residue. A D gene is named only where the DNA matches it firmly.

V	D	J	length	CDR3
TRBV7-2	.	TRBJ2-1	16	CASSPISGISYNEQFF
TRBV28	.	TRBJ2-1	12	CAVAGLGNEQFF
TRBV9	.	TRBJ2-7	15	CASSVGVGGPYEQYF
TRBV18	.	TRBJ2-3	16	CASSPGIQRGTDTQYF
TRBV6-1	.	TRBJ2-1	14	CASSEKPLDNEQFF
TRBV13	.	TRBJ1-2	14	CASSLGLGVDGYTF
TRBV7-8	.	TRBJ2-3	14	CASSPRLDTDTQYF
TRBV23-1	.	TRBJ2-1	20	CASSHSSGSGTWIYYNEQFF
TRBV4-3	.	TRBJ2-5	14	CASSQGRREETQYF
TRBV19	TRBD1	TRBJ1-4	13	CATRDSFNEKLFF
TRBV7-3	.	TRBJ2-1	12	CASSFQGNEQFF
TRBV27	.	TRBJ2-3	13	CASSLGRPDTQYF
TRBV5-1	TRBD2	TRBJ2-7	14	CASSLNGGTYEQYF
TRBV27	.	TRBJ2-2	11	CASNRGGELFF
TRBV4-1	.	TRBJ2-7	14	CASSHQAGVYEQYF
TRBV28	.	TRBJ2-7	15	CASSLSGSASYEQYF
TRBV11-2	.	TRBJ1-4	18	CASSLSPFGRPTNEKLFF
TRBV27	.	TRBJ2-2	13	CASSFLGGGELFF
TRBV2	.	TRBJ1-2	11	CASRQGFGYTF
TRBV2	.	TRBJ2-7	12	CASRRDSYEQYF
TRBV19	TRBD1	TRBJ2-2	15	CASIRAGGIAGELFF
TRBV12-3/TRBV12-4	.	TRBJ1-5	13	CASSTGGTQPQHF
TRBV4-3	TRBD1	TRBJ2-5	17	CASSQHPGTGGRETQYF
TRBV5-1	.	TRBJ2-2	15	CASSLEGHGTGELFF